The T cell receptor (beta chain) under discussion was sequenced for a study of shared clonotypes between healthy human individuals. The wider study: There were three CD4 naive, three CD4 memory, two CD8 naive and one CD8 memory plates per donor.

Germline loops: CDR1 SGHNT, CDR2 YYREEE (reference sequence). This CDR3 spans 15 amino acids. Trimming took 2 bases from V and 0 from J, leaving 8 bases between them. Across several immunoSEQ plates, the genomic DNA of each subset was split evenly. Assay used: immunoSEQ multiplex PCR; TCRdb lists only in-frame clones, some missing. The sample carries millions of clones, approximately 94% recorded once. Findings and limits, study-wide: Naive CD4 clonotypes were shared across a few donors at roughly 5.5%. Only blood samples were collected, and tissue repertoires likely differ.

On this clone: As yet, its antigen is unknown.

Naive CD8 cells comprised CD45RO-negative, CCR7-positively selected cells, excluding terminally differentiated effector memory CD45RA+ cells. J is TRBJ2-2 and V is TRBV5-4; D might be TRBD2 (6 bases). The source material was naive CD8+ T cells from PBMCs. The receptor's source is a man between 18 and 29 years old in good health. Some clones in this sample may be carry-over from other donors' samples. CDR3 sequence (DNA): TGTGCCAGCAGCTTAGGAGGGGCGAACACCGGGGAGCTGTTTTTT. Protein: CASSLGGANTGELFF.